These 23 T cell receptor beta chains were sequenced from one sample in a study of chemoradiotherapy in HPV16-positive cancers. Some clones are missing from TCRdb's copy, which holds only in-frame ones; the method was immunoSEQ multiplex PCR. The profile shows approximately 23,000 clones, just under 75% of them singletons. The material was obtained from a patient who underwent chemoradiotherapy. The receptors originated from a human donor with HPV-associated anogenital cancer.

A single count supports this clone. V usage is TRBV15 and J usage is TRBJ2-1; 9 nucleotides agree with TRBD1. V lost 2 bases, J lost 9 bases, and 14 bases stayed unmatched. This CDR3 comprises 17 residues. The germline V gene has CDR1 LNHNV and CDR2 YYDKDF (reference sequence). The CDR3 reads CATSRHLRDRVPIEQFF. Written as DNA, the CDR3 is TGTGCCACCAGCAGACACCTCCGGGACAGGGTTCCGATTGAGCAGTTCTTC.

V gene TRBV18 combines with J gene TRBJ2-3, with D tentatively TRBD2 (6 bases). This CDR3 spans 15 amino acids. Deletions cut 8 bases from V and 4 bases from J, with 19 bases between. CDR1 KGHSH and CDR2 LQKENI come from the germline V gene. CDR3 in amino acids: CASGLGPGGADTQYF. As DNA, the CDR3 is TGTGCCAGCGGCTTAGGGCCCGGCGGGGCAGATACGCAGTATTTT.

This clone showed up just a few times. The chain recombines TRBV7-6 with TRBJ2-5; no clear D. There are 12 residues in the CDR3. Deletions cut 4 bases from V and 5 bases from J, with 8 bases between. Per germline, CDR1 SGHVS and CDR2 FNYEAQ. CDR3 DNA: TGTGCCAGCAGCTCCCCTGATGAGACCCAGTACTTC. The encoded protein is CASSSPDETQYF.

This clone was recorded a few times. The CDR3 is CSVEGQLYGYTF. The CDR3 DNA sequence: TGCAGCGTTGAAGGACAGCTCTATGGCTACACCTTC. The chain couples TRBV29-1 to TRBJ1-2; D possibly corresponds to TRBD1 (5 bases). Germline V CDR1 and CDR2: SQVTM, ANQGSEA. Trimming shortened V by 1 base and J by 4 bases, and 7 bases separated the two germline ends. CDR3 length: 12 amino acids.

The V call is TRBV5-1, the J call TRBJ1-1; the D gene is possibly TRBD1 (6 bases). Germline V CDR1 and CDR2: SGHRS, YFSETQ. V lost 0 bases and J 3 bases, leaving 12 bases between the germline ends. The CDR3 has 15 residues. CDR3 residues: CASSLGRGGHTEAFF. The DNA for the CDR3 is TGCGCCAGCAGCTTGGGTAGGGGGGGTCACACTGAAGCTTTCTTT.

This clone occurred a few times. The CDR3 bases are TGTGCCAGCAGTTCGATTAGTAGTGAGCAGTTCTTC. Encoded protein: CASSSISSEQFF. This sequence joins TRBV6-5 and TRBJ2-1; the D is unclear. The CDR3 totals 12 residues. Germline-derived CDR1 and CDR2 are MNHEY and SVGAGI. Trimming left V 4 bases short and J 9 bases short, with 10 bases between.

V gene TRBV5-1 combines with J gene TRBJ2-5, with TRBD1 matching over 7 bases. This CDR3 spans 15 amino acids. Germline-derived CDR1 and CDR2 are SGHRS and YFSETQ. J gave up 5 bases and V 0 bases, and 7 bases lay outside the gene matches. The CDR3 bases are TGCGCCAGCAGCTTGGAGGGACAGAATTGGGAGACCCAGTACTTC. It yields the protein CASSLEGQNWETQYF.

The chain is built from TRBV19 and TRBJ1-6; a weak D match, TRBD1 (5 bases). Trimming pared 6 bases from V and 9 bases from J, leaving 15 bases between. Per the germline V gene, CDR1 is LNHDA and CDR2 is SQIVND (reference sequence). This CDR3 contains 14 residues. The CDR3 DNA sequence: TGTGCCAGTAGGGACGGGGCTTCTGGTTCACCCCTCCACTTT. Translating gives CASRDGASGSPLHF.

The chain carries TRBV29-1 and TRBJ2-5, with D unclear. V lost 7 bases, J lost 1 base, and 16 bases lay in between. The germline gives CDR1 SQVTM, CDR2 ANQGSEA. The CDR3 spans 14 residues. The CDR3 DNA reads TGCAGCGCCCGATCCGGCGGTCCCCAAGAGACCCAGTACTTC. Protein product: CSARSGGPQETQYF.

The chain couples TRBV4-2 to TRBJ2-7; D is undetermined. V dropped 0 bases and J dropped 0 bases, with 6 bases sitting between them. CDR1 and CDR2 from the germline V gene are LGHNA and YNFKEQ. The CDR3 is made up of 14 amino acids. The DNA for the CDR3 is TGTGCCAGCAGCCAAGATCGGCTCTCCTACGAGCAGTACTTC. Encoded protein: CASSQDRLSYEQYF.

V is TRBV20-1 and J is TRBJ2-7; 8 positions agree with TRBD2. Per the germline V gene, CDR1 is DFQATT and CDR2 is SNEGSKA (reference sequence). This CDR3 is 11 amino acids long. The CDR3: CMAGLAGEQYF. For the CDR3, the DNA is TGCATGGCAGGGCTAGCGGGCGAGCAGTACTTC.

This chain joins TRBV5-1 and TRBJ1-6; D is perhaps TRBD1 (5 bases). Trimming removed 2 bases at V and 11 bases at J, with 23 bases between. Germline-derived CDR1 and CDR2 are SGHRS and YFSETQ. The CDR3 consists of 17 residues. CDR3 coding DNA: TGCGCCAGCAGCTTAGGGGTTGGGAAAACGGGGAACCCACCCCTCCACTTT. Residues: CASSLGVGKTGNPPLHF.

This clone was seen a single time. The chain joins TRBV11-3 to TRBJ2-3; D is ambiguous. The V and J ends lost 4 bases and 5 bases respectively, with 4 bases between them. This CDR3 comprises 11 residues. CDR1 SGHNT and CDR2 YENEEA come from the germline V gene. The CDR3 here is CASSYRDTQYF. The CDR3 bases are TGTGCCAGCAGCTACAGAGATACGCAGTATTTT.

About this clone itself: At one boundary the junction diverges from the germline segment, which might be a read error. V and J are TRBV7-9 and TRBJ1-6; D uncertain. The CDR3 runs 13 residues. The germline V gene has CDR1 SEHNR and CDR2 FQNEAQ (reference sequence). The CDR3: CASSPSDRDLFYF. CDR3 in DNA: TGTGCCAGCAGCCCTAGTGACCGAGATCTTTTCTACTTT.

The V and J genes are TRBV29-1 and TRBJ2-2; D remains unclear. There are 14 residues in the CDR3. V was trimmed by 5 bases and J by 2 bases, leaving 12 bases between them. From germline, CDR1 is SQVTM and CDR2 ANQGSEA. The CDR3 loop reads CSVSRGSNTGELFF. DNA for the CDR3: TGCAGCGTTAGTAGAGGAAGCAACACCGGGGAGCTGTTTTTT.

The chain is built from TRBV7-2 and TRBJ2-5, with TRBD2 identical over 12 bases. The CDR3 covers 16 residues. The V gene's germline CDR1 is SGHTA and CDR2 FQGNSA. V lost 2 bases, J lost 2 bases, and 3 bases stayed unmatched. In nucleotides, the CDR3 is TGTGCCAGCAGCTTACCTAGCGGGGGGGTTCAAGAGACCCAGTACTTC. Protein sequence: CASSLPSGGVQETQYF. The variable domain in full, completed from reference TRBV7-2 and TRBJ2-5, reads GAGVSQSPSNKVTEKGKDVELRCDPISGHTALYWYRQSLGQGLEFLIYFQGNSAPDKSGLPSDRFSAERTGGSVSTLTIQRTQQEDSAVYLCASSLPSGGVQETQYFGPGTRLLVL.

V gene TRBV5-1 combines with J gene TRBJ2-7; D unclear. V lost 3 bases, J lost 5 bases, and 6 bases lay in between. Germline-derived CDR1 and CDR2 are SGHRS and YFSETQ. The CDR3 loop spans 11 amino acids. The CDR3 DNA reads TGCGCCAGCAGCTCGGACCACGAGCAGTACTTC. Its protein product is CASSSDHEQYF.

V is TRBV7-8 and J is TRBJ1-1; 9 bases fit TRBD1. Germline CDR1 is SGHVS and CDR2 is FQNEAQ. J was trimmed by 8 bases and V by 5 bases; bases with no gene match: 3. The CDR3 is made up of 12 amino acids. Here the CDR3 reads CASSIGTGEAFF. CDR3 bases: TGTGCCAGCAGCATCGGGACAGGGGAAGCTTTCTTT.

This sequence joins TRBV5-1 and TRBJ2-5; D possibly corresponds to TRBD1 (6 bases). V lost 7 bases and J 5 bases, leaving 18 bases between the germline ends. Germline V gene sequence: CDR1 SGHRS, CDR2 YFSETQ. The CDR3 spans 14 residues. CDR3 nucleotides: TGCGCCAGCTACAATCCTGGGGGCGGGGAGACCCAGTACTTC. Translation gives CASYNPGGGETQYF.

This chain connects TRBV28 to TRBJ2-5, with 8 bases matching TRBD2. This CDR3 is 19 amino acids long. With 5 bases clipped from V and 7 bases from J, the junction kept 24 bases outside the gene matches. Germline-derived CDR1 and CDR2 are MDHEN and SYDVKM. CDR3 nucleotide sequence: TGTGCCAGCAGTGGGGCCTTTAGGACTAGCAGTCTTTCCATGGGGACCCAGTACTTC. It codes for CASSGAFRTSSLSMGTQYF.

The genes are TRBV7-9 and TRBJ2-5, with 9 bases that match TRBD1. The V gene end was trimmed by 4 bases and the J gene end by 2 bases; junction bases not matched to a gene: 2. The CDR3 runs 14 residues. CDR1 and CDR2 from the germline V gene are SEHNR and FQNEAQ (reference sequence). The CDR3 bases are TGTGCCAGCAGCTGGGGGACAGGGCAAGAGACCCAGTACTTC. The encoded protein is CASSWGTGQETQYF. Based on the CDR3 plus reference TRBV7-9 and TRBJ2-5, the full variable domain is DTGVSQNPRHKITKRGQNVTFRCDPISEHNRLYWYRQTLGQGPEFLTYFQNEAQLEKSRLLSDRFSAERPKGSFSTLEIQRTEQGDSAMYLCASSWGTGQETQYFGPGTRLLVL.

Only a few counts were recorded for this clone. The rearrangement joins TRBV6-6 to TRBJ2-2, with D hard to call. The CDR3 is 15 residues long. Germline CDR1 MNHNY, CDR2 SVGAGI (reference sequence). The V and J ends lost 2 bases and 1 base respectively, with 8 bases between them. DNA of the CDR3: TGTGCCAGCAGTTACCGACTGGGGAACACCGGGGAGCTGTTTTTT. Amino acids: CASSYRLGNTGELFF.

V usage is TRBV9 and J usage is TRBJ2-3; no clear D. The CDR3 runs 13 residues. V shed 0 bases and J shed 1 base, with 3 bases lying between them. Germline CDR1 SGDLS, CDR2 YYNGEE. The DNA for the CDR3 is TGTGCCAGCAGCGTAGCAGGCACAGATACGCAGTATTTT. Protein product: CASSVAGTDTQYF.